Below are 32 T cell receptor beta chains sequenced from a single sample in a study of shared clonotypes between healthy human individuals. Naive CD8 populations comprised CD45RO-negative cells positively selected for CCR7, excluding terminally differentiated effector memory CD45RA+ cells. Libraries were prepared by immunoSEQ multiplex PCR; TCRdb keeps only in-frame clonotypes and omits some of them. The data hold approximately 600,000 clones, with 85% to 95% observed a single time. Sequencing input: naive CD8+ T cells sorted from blood. Every receptor here comes from a woman aged 30 to 39 in good health.

This chain connects TRBV28 to TRBJ2-7, with D hard to call. Germline assignment: CDR1 MDHEN and CDR2 SYDVKM. V gave up 2 bases and J gave up 3 bases, with 11 bases separating them. This CDR3 region has 14 residues. The CDR3 here is CASSLAGSYYEQYF. The CDR3 DNA follows: TGTGCCAGCAGTTTAGCCGGCAGTTACTACGAGCAGTACTTC.

The chain uses TRBV19 and TRBJ1-5; 8 bases match TRBD1. V shed 4 bases, J shed 5 bases, and the junction held 13 bases outside the gene matches. The germline V gene encodes CDR1 LNHDA and CDR2 SQIVND (reference sequence). The CDR3 consists of 17 residues. The CDR3 protein is CASSTRTGLPRDQPQHF. The CDR3 region has the DNA TGTGCCAGTAGTACCAGGACAGGGCTTCCCCGGGATCAGCCCCAGCATTTT.

The CDR3 DNA sequence: TGTGCCAGCAGCCCCCTAGCGGGACCCTACAATGAGCAGTTCTTC. This sequence encodes CASSPLAGPYNEQFF. The chain has TRBV6-5 and TRBJ2-1; 9 bases agree with TRBD2. Trimming cost V 6 bases and J 2 bases; bases outside gene matches: 5. The CDR3 consists of 15 residues. The germline V gene encodes CDR1 MNHEY and CDR2 SVGAGI.

The table lists this clone with a count of one. The chain uses TRBV6-4 and TRBJ1-5; 7 positions match TRBD1. The CDR3 is made up of 13 amino acids. The V and J ends lost 7 bases and 4 bases, in that order; junction bases with no gene match: 4. Germline V gives CDR1 MRHNA, CDR2 SNTAGT. The CDR3 DNA sequence: TGTGCCAGCAACTCAGGGGGGAATCAGCCCCAGCATTTT. This codes for CASNSGGNQPQHF.

The chain links TRBV29-1 to TRBJ2-7; D remains unclear. V was cut by 2 bases and J by 5 bases, with 10 bases left in between. Looked up from germline, CDR1 is SQVTM and CDR2 is ANQGSEA. This CDR3 is built from 12 residues. The CDR3 nucleotides are TGCAGCGTTGAAAGCAACCGACACGAGCAGTACTTC. Amino acids: CSVESNRHEQYF.

The J gene is TRBJ2-1, the V gene TRBV27, with 10 nucleotides matching TRBD2. The CDR3 length is 16 residues. CDR1 and CDR2 (germline): MNHEY, SMNVEV (reference sequence). J was trimmed by 6 bases and V by 2 bases; bases with no gene match: 7. This CDR3 reads CASSLGTGTSANEQFF. CDR3 DNA sequence: TGTGCCAGCAGTTTAGGTACCGGGACTAGCGCCAATGAGCAGTTCTTC.

The V gene is TRBV7-6, the J gene TRBJ1-5, with D unresolved. The CDR3 has 15 amino acids. The V gene's germline CDR1 is SGHVS and CDR2 FNYEAQ. The V gene lost 0 bases and the J gene lost 4 bases, with 10 bases spanning the gap. CDR3 nucleotides: TGTGCCAGCAGCTTAGCAGGCAGATGGAATCAGCCCCAGCATTTT. Its protein is CASSLAGRWNQPQHF. The full variable domain, with the rest looked up from reference TRBV7-6 and TRBJ1-5, is GAGVSQSPRYKVTKRGQDVALRCDPISGHVSLYWYRQALGQGPEFLTYFNYEAQQDKSGLPNDRFSAERPEGSISTLTIQRTEQRDSAMYRCASSLAGRWNQPQHFGDGTRLSIL.

CDR3 bases: TGTGCCAGCAGCCCGGGACTTACGAACACTGAAGCTTTCTTT. This sequence encodes CASSPGLTNTEAFF. The V gene is TRBV5-5, the J gene TRBJ1-1, with D possibly being TRBD1 (5 bases). Germline V gene sequence: CDR1 SGHKS, CDR2 YYEKEE (reference sequence). Trimming left V 4 bases short and J 1 base short, with 11 bases between. The CDR3 has 14 amino acids.

CDR3 residues: CASSFDLGQGEYYGYTF. The CDR3 nucleotides are TGTGCCAGCAGTTTTGATCTTGGACAGGGAGAGTACTATGGCTACACCTTC. The chain has TRBV27 and TRBJ1-2; 8 nucleotides match TRBD1. The V and J ends lost 3 bases and 3 bases, in that order; junction bases with no gene match: 12. The CDR3 consists of 17 residues. Germline CDR1 MNHEY, CDR2 SMNVEV (reference sequence).

V is TRBV9 and J is TRBJ2-5; tentative D call: TRBD2 (6 bases). The DNA matches TRBJ2-7 better at its end, which makes the J call doubtful. Looked up from germline, CDR1 is SGDLS and CDR2 is YYNGEE. The CDR3 has 13 residues. The DNA for the CDR3 is TGTGCCAGCAGCCGGGACTCGATCTACGAGCAGTACTTC. Translated, it gives CASSRDSIYEQYF.

CDR3 nucleotides: TGTGCCAGCAGCTTAGGCTTAATGGACGAGCAGTACTTC. It yields the protein CASSLGLMDEQYF. The chain has TRBV7-9 and TRBJ2-7; D is unresolved. There are 13 residues in the CDR3. The germline V and J ends were trimmed by 1 base and 5 bases, with 9 bases remaining between them. The V gene's germline CDR1 is SEHNR and CDR2 FQNEAQ (reference sequence).

V gene TRBV6-1 combines with J gene TRBJ1-5, with no clear D. This CDR3 is built from 16 residues. V dropped 3 bases and J dropped 0 bases, with 12 bases sitting between them. Germline V gene sequence: CDR1 MNHNS, CDR2 SASEGT. This CDR3 is CASSEEGLYSNQPQHF. DNA for the CDR3: TGTGCCAGCAGTGAGGAGGGTCTCTATAGCAATCAGCCCCAGCATTTT.

The chain is built from TRBV7-9 and TRBJ2-7, with D possibly being TRBD1 or TRBD2 (5 bases each). Trimming removed 2 bases at V and 0 bases at J, with 11 bases between. The V gene's germline CDR1 is SEHNR and CDR2 FQNEAQ (reference sequence). The CDR3 is 15 residues long. The CDR3 region is CASSLRGVNSYEQYF. The CDR3 coding sequence is TGTGCCAGCAGCTTACGAGGGGTCAACTCCTACGAGCAGTACTTC.

The rearrangement joins TRBV19 to TRBJ1-2; possible D gene TRBD1, 6 bases. The germline CDR1 and CDR2 sequences are LNHDA and SQIVND (reference sequence). Between the trimmed V and J ends, which lost 4 bases and 0 bases, there was a span of 9 bases. The CDR3 covers 14 residues. CDR3 sequence (DNA): TGTGCCAGTAGTACAGACAGGACTAACTATGGCTACACCTTC. Encoded protein: CASSTDRTNYGYTF.

This clone appeared a single time. The rearrangement joins TRBV27 to TRBJ1-1; 7 bases are a match to TRBD1. CDR1 is MNHEY, CDR2 SMNVEV, per germline (reference sequence). The CDR3 is 16 amino acids. J was trimmed by 1 base and V by 0 bases; bases with no gene match: 5. CDR3 amino acids: CASSLSIEGANTEAFF. CDR3 in DNA: TGTGCCAGCAGTTTATCGATTGAGGGGGCGAACACTGAAGCTTTCTTT.

This sequence joins TRBV6-5 and TRBJ2-7, with TRBD2 as a possible D gene (5 bases). This CDR3 has 13 amino acids. CDR1 MNHEY and CDR2 SVGAGI come from the germline V gene. Trimming took off 7 bases at V and 0 bases at J, with 10 bases between the two ends. CDR3 coding DNA: TGTGCCAGCATAAGTGGGAGCTCCTACGAGCAGTACTTC. This gives the protein CASISGSSYEQYF.

The table lists this clone with a few counts. This rearrangement joins TRBV5-1 to TRBJ1-1; D unresolved. The germline CDR1 and CDR2 sequences are SGHRS and YFSETQ. V was trimmed by 6 bases and J by 1 base, leaving 4 bases between them. The CDR3 totals 11 residues. CDR3 in amino acids: CASTGNTEAFF. The CDR3, as DNA: TGCGCCAGCACCGGGAACACTGAAGCTTTCTTT.

V and J are TRBV27 and TRBJ1-5; the D gene is possibly TRBD1 (6 bases). The CDR3 has 14 amino acids. The germline V gene encodes CDR1 MNHEY and CDR2 SMNVEV (reference sequence). V lost 3 bases, J lost 6 bases, and 12 bases lay in between. The CDR3 DNA is TGTGCCAGCAGTTTGTCGGGGGCTGGTCAGCCCCAGCATTTT. Its translation is CASSLSGAGQPQHF.

This clone was seen a few times. The chain links TRBV5-4 to TRBJ2-7; D is possibly TRBD2 (5 bases). Trimming pared 4 bases from V and 7 bases from J, leaving 9 bases between. The CDR3 has 11 amino acids. In germline, CDR1 is SGHNT, CDR2 YYREEE (reference sequence). This CDR3 is CASSRTGEQYF. CDR3 DNA sequence: TGTGCCAGCAGCAGGACTGGGGAGCAGTACTTC.

The V and J genes are TRBV27 and TRBJ2-5; 9 nucleotides align to TRBD2. The DNA end is more similar to TRBJ2-7, so the J call may be wrong. The CDR3 runs to 15 residues. Germline V lookup: CDR1 MNHEY, CDR2 SMNVEV (reference sequence). The CDR3 region is CASSLGGRGHYEQYF. CDR3 nucleotide sequence: TGTGCCAGCAGTTTGGGCGGGAGGGGACACTACGAGCAGTACTTC.

This chain uses TRBV2 with TRBJ1-1; no firm D call. This CDR3 has 13 amino acids. The germline CDR1 and CDR2 sequences are SNHLY and FYNNEI. Trimming shortened V by 7 bases and J by 5 bases, and 14 bases separated the two germline ends. CDR3 sequence: CASNDPWRTEAFF. The CDR3 nucleotides read TGTGCCAGCAACGACCCATGGAGGACTGAAGCTTTCTTT. Based on the CDR3 plus reference TRBV2 and TRBJ1-1, the full variable domain is EPEVTQTPSHQVTQMGQEVILRCVPISNHLYFYWYRQILGQKVEFLVSFYNNEISEKSEIFDDQFSVERPDGSNFTLKIRSTKLEDSAMYFCASNDPWRTEAFFGQGTRLTVV.

A remark on this clone: This sample also contains other DNA sequences that code for the same CDR3. V and J are TRBV7-8 and TRBJ2-7; D gene uncertain. This CDR3 has 13 amino acids. CDR1 and CDR2 from the germline V gene are SGHVS and FQNEAQ. The germline V and J ends were trimmed by 0 bases and 2 bases, with 5 bases remaining between them. The CDR3 coding sequence is TGTGCCAGCAGCTTAGCGAGGACCTACGAGCAGTACTTC. Encoded protein: CASSLARTYEQYF.

The genes are TRBV4-2 and TRBJ2-7, with 7 bases identical to TRBD1. V trimming: 4 bases; J trimming: 2 bases; junction bases outside the gene matches: 5. This CDR3 is built from 14 residues. The germline V gene encodes CDR1 LGHNA and CDR2 YNFKEQ. The CDR3 nucleotides are TGTGCCAGCAGCCCCCGGGACAGCCCCTACGAGCAGTACTTC. Protein: CASSPRDSPYEQYF.

This clone appeared once. The J gene is TRBJ2-2, the V gene TRBV4-1, with D unresolved. Germline V lookup: CDR1 MGHRA, CDR2 YSYEKL. The CDR3 extends over 15 amino acids. V was clipped by 0 bases and J by 0 bases, with 5 bases between them. DNA for the CDR3: TGCGCCAGCAGCCAAGAGCGCCCGAACACCGGGGAGCTGTTTTTT. It specifies CASSQERPNTGELFF.

The chain employs TRBV19 and TRBJ2-7, with 8 bases lining up with TRBD1. The length of the CDR3 is 15 residues. Germline values: CDR1 LNHDA, CDR2 SQIVND (reference sequence). The V segment lost 5 bases and the J segment 2 bases; nucleotides outside the gene matches: 8. The CDR3: CASSEGTGGTYEQYF. CDR3 bases: TGTGCCAGTAGTGAGGGGACAGGCGGAACCTACGAGCAGTACTTC.

This chain connects TRBV13 to TRBJ2-7, with 12 bases lining up with TRBD2. CDR3 length: 15 amino acids. Germline values: CDR1 PRHDT, CDR2 FYEKMQ (reference sequence). V was clipped by 5 bases and J by 5 bases; unmatched bases: 7. In nucleotides, the CDR3 is TGTGCCAGCAGCGCAACTAGCGGGAGGCCTCACGAGCAGTACTTC. Translation: CASSATSGRPHEQYF.

This clone was observed a single time. The chain links TRBV27 to TRBJ2-1; 13 nucleotides agree with TRBD2. Per germline, CDR1 MNHEY and CDR2 SMNVEV (reference sequence). Germline trimming cut 5 bases from V and 8 bases from J; bases unmatched to any gene: 9. The CDR3 has 16 residues. The CDR3: CASSIRLAGGLDEQFF. In DNA, the CDR3 is TGTGCCAGCAGTATAAGACTAGCGGGAGGCCTAGATGAGCAGTTCTTC.

This chain links TRBV28 with TRBJ1-5; the match to TRBD1 covers 7 bases. CDR1 MDHEN and CDR2 SYDVKM come from the germline V gene. The CDR3 covers 18 residues. V gave up 2 bases and J gave up 0 bases; unmatched junction bases: 10. The DNA for the CDR3 is TGTGCCAGCAGTTTAATATACAGGGGCCCATATAGCAATCAGCCCCAGCATTTT. It encodes CASSLIYRGPYSNQPQHF.

The CDR3 DNA reads TGTGCCAGCAGCCGTGGACAGGTGAACTATGGCTACACCTTC. It is translated as CASSRGQVNYGYTF. This chain connects TRBV5-4 to TRBJ1-2, with 7 nucleotides matching TRBD1. Losses at the gene ends were 4 bases for V and 2 bases for J; bases not matched to a gene: 5. The germline V gene has CDR1 SGHNT and CDR2 YYREEE (reference sequence). This CDR3 has 14 amino acids.

The table lists this clone with a count of one. The chain links TRBV27 to TRBJ1-3; maybe TRBD1 (5 bases). From germline, CDR1 is MNHEY and CDR2 SMNVEV (reference sequence). V was trimmed by 6 bases and J by 0 bases, leaving 15 bases between them. The CDR3 contains 16 residues. The CDR3 reads CASSSSGAPSGNTIYF. The CDR3 region has the DNA TGTGCCAGCAGCTCCTCCGGGGCCCCCTCTGGAAACACCATATATTTT.

The chain combines TRBV6-5 with TRBJ1-2; D is unresolved. The germline gives CDR1 MNHEY, CDR2 SVGAGI. Trimming shortened V by 0 bases and J by 4 bases, and 9 bases separated the two germline ends. This CDR3 is 14 amino acids long. DNA of the CDR3: TGTGCCAGCAGTTACTCGCGCGTCGGCTATGGCTACACCTTC. It specifies CASSYSRVGYGYTF.

This chain connects TRBV28 to TRBJ1-5; D not resolved. The germline V and J ends were trimmed by 3 bases and 4 bases, with 4 bases remaining between them. The germline V gene has CDR1 MDHEN and CDR2 SYDVKM. The CDR3 loop spans 12 amino acids. The CDR3 reads CASSFWNQPQHF. DNA of the CDR3: TGTGCCAGCAGTTTTTGGAATCAGCCCCAGCATTTT. The full variable domain, with the rest looked up from reference TRBV28 and TRBJ1-5, is DVKVTQSSRYLVKRTGEKVFLECVQDMDHENMFWYRQDPGLGLRLIYFSYDVKMKEKGDIPEGYSVSREKKERFSLILESASTNQTSMYLCASSFWNQPQHFGDGTRLSIL.